This T cell receptor (beta chain) was profiled in a study of immune evolution from preneoplasia to lung adenocarcinoma. The overall study: HLA loss of heterozygosity: about 7% AIS, about 15% MIA, over 25% ADC, none AAH.

Assay: immunoSEQ multiplex PCR; the TCRdb copy retains only in-frame clones and omits some. In the table there are under 3,500 clones, approximately 80% of which are singletons. Sequenced material: FFPE atypical adenomatous hyperplasia tissue from the lung. Subset noted: atypical adenomatous hyperplasia (AAH), lung preneoplasia. This TCR was recovered from a person between 70 and 80 years old with lung adenocarcinoma.

The CDR3 coding sequence is TGTGCCTGGAGTGTACAGGGTTTATATGGCTACACCTTC. This translates into CAWSVQGLYGYTF. V usage is TRBV30 and J usage is TRBJ1-2, with D maybe TRBD1 (6 bases). The CDR3 spans 13 residues. Germline V gene data show CDR1 as GTSNPN and CDR2 as SVGIG (reference sequence). The V gene lost 0 bases and the J gene lost 5 bases, with 10 bases spanning the gap.